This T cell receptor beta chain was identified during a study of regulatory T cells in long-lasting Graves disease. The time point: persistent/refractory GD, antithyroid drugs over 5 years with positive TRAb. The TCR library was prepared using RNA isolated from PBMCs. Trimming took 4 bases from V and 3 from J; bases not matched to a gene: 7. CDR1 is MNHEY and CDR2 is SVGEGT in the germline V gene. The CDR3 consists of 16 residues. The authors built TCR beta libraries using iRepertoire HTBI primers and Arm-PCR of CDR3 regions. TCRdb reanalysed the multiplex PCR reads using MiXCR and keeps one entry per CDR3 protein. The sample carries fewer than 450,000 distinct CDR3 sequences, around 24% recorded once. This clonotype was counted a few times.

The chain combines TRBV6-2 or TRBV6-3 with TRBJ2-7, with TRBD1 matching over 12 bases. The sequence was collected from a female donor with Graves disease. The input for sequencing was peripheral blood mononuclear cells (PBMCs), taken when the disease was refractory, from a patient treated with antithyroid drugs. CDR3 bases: TGTGCCAGCAGTTCCGCGGGACAGGGGGCATACTACGAGCAGTACTTC. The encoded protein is CASSSAGQGAYYEQYF.